This T cell receptor (beta chain) is drawn from a study of CD8 T cells in ankylosing spondylitis (dated 2017 in TCRdb). Background on the whole study: The study profiled T cell receptor beta repertoires in healthy donors and ankylosing spondylitis patients to find disease-linked TCR variants. Peripheral blood samples were taken, and synovial fluid was additionally collected from ankylosing spondylitis patients. The full study cohort comprised about 25 ankylosing spondylitis patients and approximately 100 healthy donors. Overall study outcomes, separate from this receptor: Significant enrichment of the disease-linked clones was reported in matched synovial fluid samples from ankylosing spondylitis patients. Blood from ankylosing spondylitis patients appeared to be characterized by a TCR beta motif composed of under 10 highly homologous amino acid variants. The disease-linked clones had a CD8+ phenotype and were found at relatively low frequencies in peripheral blood. Some TCR beta motif variants had previously been reported in synovial fluid and blood of reactive arthritis patients, which suggested common disease-initiation mechanisms.

The CDR3, cysteine through phenylalanine, is 17 amino acids long. Left in the record is the CDR3 DNA by itself, 51 bases read in frame from the first base. At the junction V is shortened by 0 bases and J by 0 bases, with 11 bases in between. CDR1 SGHVS and CDR2 FQNEAQ were looked up in the germline V gene. In this sample, this clonotype turned up a few times. Its antigen remains unidentified. Base qualities are missing; no much larger clone stands one base away. The listed sequencing device is Illumina HiSeq 2500. Quantitative 5'-RACE with molecular barcodes was the method used to prepare the TCR beta libraries. In the paper's pipeline: To identify disease-linked TCR variants, a new computational method was used, one built on a probabilistic model of VDJ rearrangement. TCRdb reworked the public reads: Q25 trimming with fastp, MiXCR clone assembly, productive beta chains retained. Each entry is one CDR3 protein sequence, shown with its most common DNA and genes. The V and J calls come from TCRdb's annotation, not from the publication. Recorded for this sample are approximately 240,000 distinct CDR3 sequences; roughly a quarter of them occurred a single time. The ten largest clones capture approximately 0.61% of the sample.

Recombination linked TRBV7-8 to TRBJ2-2; TRBD2 is a weak D gene call, 5 bases matching. This TCR came from a male donor with ankylosing spondylitis or in good health (not recorded which). The sample comprised blood, either unsorted or a sorted T cell fraction (not recorded which). The DNA sequence reads TGTGCCAGCAGCTTAGCGTCGGGGATGACGAACACCGGGGAGCTGTTTTTT. This translates into CASSLASGMTNTGELFF. Joined to the reference TRBV7-8 and TRBJ2-2 proteins, this CDR3 gives the full variable domain: GAGVSQSPRYKVAKRGQDVALRCDPISGHVSLFWYQQALGQGPEFLTYFQNEAQLDKSGLPSDRFFAERPEGSVSTLKIQRTQQEDSAVYLCASSLASGMTNTGELFFGEGSRLTVL.